The source of this TCR beta chain is a study of T cells in narcolepsy. Study-level background: Enrolled donors included narcolepsy type 1 or type 2 patients and healthy controls.

Trimming stripped 3 bases from V and 4 bases from J, with 7 bases between. Germline values: CDR1 MNHNS, CDR2 SASEGT. The CDR3 sequence is 13 residues long. Sequencing used immunoSEQ multiplex PCR; TCRdb keeps in-frame clones, though not all of them. The sample lists about 20,000 clones, over 70% seen once, with 4% to 4.5% in the top ten. This receptor was taken from a human donor in good health. The sequenced sample was memory (CD45RA-) CD4+ T cells from blood. This chain joins TRBV6-1 and TRBJ1-5; a possible D gene is TRBD1 (5 bases). Here the CDR3 reads CASSEGGNQPQHF. The CDR3 bases are TGTGCCAGCAGTGAGGGGGGGAATCAGCCCCAGCATTTT.